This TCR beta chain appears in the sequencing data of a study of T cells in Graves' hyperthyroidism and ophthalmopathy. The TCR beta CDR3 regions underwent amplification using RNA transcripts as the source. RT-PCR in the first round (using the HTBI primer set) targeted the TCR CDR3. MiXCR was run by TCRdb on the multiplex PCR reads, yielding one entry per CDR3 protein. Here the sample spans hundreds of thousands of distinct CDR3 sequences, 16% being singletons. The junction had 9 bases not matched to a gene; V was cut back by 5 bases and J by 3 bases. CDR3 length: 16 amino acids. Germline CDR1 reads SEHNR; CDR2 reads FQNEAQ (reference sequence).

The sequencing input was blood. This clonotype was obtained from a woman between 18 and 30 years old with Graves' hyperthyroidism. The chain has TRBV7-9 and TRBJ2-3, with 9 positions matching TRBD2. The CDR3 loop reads CASSRGTSSVTDTQYF. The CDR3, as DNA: TGTGCCAGCAGCCGTGGGACTAGCTCGGTGACAGATACGCAGTATTTT.